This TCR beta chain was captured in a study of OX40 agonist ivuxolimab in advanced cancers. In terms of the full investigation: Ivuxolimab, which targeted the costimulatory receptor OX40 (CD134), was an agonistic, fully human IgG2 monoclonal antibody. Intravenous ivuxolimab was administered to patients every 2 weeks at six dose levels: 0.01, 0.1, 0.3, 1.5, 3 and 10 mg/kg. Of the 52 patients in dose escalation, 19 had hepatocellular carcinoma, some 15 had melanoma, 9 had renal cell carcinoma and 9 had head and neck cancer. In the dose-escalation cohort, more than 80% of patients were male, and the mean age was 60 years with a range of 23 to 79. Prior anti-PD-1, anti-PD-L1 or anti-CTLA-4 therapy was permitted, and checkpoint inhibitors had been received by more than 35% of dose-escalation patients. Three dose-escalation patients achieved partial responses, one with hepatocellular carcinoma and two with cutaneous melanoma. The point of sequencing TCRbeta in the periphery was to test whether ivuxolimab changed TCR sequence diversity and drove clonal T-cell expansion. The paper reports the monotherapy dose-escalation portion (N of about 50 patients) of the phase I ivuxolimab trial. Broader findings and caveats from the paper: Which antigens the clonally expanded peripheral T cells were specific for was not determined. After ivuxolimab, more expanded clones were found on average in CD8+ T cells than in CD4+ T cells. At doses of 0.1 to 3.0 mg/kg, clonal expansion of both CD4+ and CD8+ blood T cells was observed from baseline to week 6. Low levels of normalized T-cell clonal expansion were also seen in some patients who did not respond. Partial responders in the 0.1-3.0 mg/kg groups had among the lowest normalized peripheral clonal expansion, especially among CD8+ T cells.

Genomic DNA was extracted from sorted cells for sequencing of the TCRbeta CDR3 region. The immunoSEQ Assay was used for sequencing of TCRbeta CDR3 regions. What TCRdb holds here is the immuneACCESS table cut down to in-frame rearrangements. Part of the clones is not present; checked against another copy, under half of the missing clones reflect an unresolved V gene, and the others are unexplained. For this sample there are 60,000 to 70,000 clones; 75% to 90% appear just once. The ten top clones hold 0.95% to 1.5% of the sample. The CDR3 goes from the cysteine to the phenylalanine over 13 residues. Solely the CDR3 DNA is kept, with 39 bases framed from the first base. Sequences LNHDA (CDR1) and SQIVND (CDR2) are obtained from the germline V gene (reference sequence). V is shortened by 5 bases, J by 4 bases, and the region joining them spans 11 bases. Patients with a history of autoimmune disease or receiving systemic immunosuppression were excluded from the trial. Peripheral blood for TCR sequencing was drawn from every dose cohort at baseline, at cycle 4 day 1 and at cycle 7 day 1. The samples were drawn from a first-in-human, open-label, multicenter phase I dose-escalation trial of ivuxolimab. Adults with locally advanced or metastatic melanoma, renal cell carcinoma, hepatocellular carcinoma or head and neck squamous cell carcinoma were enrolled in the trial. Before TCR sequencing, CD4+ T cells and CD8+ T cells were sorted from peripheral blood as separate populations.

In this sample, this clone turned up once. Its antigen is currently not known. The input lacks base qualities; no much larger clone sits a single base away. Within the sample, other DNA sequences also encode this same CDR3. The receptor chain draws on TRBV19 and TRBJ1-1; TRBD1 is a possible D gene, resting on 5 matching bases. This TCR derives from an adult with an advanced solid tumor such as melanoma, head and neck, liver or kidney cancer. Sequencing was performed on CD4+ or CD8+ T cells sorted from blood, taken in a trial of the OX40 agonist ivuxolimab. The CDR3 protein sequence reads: CASSGALGTEAFF. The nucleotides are TGTGCCAGTAGTGGGGCGCTGGGCACTGAAGCTTTCTTT.